A selection of T cell receptor beta chains follows, all from one sample in a study of blood T cell repertoires in COVID-19. Sequenced by immunoSEQ multiplex PCR; TCRdb stores in-frame clones only, minus some. The sample comprises roughly 91,000 clones, around 82% of which are singletons, and 1.2% rests with the top ten. What was sequenced was peripheral blood. These TCRs come from an elderly woman with acute or convalescent COVID-19. CDR3s include the opening cysteine and the closing phenylalanine or tryptophan. The D gene is left open where the match is weak. For some rows the clone size is stated as once, few or many, or as a class when expanded; others skip it.

clone size	V gene	J gene	D gene	CDR3 protein	CDR3 DNA
-	TRBV28	TRBJ2-2	-	CASRAAGAILGNTGELFF	TGTGCCAGCAGGGCGGCGGGGGCCATATTGGGGAACACCGGGGAGCTGTTTTTT
-	TRBV10-2	TRBJ2-2	TRBD2	CASSATSGGAGGELFF	TGCGCCAGCAGTGCGACTAGCGGGGGCGCTGGCGGGGAGCTGTTTTTT
-	TRBV5-4	TRBJ2-1	TRBD2	CASSEEIAGGNNEQFF	TGTGCCAGCAGCGAAGAAATAGCGGGGGGAAACAATGAGCAGTTCTTC
once	TRBV5-8	TRBJ1-6	-	CASSFVIRGNSPLHF	TGTGCCAGCAGCTTCGTCATTAGGGGAAATTCACCCCTCCACTTT
-	TRBV12-5	TRBJ2-2	TRBD1	CASGSRTGPSLEELFF	TGTGCTAGTGGTTCACGGACAGGCCCCTCTCTTGAGGAGCTGTTTTTT
once	TRBV7-3	TRBJ1-1	-	CASRSPGGGTEAFF	TGTGCCAGCAGGTCTCCCGGGGGAGGAACTGAAGCTTTCTTT
-	TRBV18	TRBJ2-2	TRBD1	CATGQGARTGELFF	TGTGCCACCGGCCAGGGGGCCCGAACCGGGGAGCTGTTTTTT
-	TRBV19	TRBJ2-1	TRBD2	CASRGLADNEQFF	TGTGCCAGCCGGGGACTAGCGGACAATGAGCAGTTCTTC
few	TRBV19	TRBJ2-7	-	CASSIAGGQTSSYEQYF	TGTGCCAGTAGTATAGCAGGAGGACAGACGAGCTCCTACGAGCAGTACTTC
-	TRBV18	TRBJ1-6	TRBD1	CASSPGQGENSPLHF	TGTGCCAGCTCACCCGGACAGGGGGAAAATTCACCCCTCCACTTT
-	TRBV5-8	TRBJ1-5	-	CASSFGQNQPQHF	TGTGCCAGCAGCTTTGGACAGAATCAGCCCCAGCATTTT
few	TRBV20-1	TRBJ2-5	-	CSGYLRETQYF	TGCAGTGGTTACCTTCGGGAGACCCAGTACTTC
-	TRBV27	TRBJ2-2	TRBD1	CASSLSGQLNTGELFF	TGTGCCAGCAGTTTATCGGGACAGTTGAACACCGGGGAGCTGTTTTTT
-	TRBV19	TRBJ2-2	TRBD2	CASNAGLAGTGELFF	TGTGCCAGCAACGCCGGACTAGCGGGCACCGGGGAGCTGTTTTTT
-	TRBV29-1	TRBJ1-1	-	CSVVWGPNTEAFF	TGCAGCGTTGTTTGGGGGCCGAACACTGAAGCTTTCTTT
-	TRBV7-9	TRBJ2-1	TRBD2	CASAQSPAGSASYNEQFF	TGTGCCAGCGCTCAATCCCCAGCGGGAAGCGCCTCCTACAATGAGCAGTTCTTC
-	TRBV21-1	TRBJ2-2	-	CASSRGLPFRTGELFF	TGTGCCAGCAGTAGAGGACTTCCGTTTAGGACCGGGGAGCTGTTTTTT
-	TRBV5-1	TRBJ2-1	TRBD2	CASSFWTSLGSGEQFF	TGCGCCAGCAGCTTCTGGACTAGTTTAGGTTCGGGTGAGCAGTTCTTC
-	TRBV15	TRBJ2-2	TRBD1	CATSGRTGKNTGELFF	TGTGCCACCAGCGGGAGGACAGGGAAGAACACCGGGGAGCTGTTTTTT
-	TRBV18	TRBJ1-2	TRBD1	CASYADRDYGYTF	TGTGCCAGCTATGCGGACAGGGACTATGGCTACACCTTC